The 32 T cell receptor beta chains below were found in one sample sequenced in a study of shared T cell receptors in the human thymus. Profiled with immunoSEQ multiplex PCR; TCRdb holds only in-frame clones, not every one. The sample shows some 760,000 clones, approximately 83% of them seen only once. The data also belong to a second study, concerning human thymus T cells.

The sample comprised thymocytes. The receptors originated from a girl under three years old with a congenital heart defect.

CDR3 in DNA: TGTGCCAGCAGAGGCGGGTTAGCGGGGTACGGGGAGCTGTTTTTT. Encoded protein: CASRGGLAGYGELFF. This chain connects TRBV6-5 to TRBJ2-2; 8 nucleotides line up with TRBD2. The trim removed 6 bases at V and 7 bases at J, leaving 10 bases unmatched. The germline gives CDR1 MNHEY, CDR2 SVGAGI. The CDR3 extends over 15 amino acids.

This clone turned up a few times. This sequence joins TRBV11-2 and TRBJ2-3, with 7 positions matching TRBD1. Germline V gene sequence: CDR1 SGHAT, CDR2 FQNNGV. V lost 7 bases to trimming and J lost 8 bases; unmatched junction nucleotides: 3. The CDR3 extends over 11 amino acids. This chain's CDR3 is CASTPGGTQYF. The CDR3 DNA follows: TGTGCCAGCACCCCAGGGGGTACGCAGTATTTT.

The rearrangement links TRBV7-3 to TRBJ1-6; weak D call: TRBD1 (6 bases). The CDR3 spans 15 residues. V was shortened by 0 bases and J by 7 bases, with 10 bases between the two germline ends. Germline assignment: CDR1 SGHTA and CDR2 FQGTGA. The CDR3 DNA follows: TGTGCCAGCAGCTTAACTCGACAGGACAATTCACCCCTCCACTTT. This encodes CASSLTRQDNSPLHF.

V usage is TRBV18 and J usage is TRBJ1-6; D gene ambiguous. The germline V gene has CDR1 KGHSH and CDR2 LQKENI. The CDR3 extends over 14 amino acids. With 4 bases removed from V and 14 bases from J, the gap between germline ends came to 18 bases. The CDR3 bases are TGTGCCAGCTCACGTCGAGACGGAGAAGCGTCCCTCCACTTT. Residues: CASSRRDGEASLHF. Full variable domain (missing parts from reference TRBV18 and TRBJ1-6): NAGVMQNPRHLVRRRGQEARLRCSPMKGHSHVYWYRQLPEEGLKFMVYLQKENIIDESGMPKERFSAEFPKEGPSILRIQQVVRGDSAAYFCASSRRDGEASLHFGNGTRLTVT.

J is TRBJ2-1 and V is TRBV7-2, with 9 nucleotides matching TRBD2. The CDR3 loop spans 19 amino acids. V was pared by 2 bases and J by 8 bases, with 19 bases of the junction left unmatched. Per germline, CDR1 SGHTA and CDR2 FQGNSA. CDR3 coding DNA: TGTGCCAGCAGCTTACCCTCGGTGCGGGGGGGCATTCCCCAGGATGAGCAGTTCTTC. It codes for CASSLPSVRGGIPQDEQFF.

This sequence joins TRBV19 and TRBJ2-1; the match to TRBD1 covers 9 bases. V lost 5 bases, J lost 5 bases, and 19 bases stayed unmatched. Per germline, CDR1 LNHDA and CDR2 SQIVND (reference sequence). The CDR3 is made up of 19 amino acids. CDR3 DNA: TGTGCCAGTAGTGACCCGACAGGGGGAGGCGGGGGAAACGACAATGAGCAGTTCTTC. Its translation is CASSDPTGGGGGNDNEQFF.

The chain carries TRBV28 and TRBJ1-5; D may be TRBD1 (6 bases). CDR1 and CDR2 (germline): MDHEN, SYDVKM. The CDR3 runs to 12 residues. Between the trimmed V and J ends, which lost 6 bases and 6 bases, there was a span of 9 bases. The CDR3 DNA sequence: TGTGCCAGCAGGAGGGGGAGTCAGCCCCAGCATTTT. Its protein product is CASRRGSQPQHF.

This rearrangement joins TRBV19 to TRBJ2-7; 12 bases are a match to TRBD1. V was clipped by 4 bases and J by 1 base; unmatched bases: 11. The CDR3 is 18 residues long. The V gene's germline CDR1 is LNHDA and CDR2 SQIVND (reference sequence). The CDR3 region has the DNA TGTGCCAGTAGTACCTACCGGGACAGGGGGCGAGGGTCCTACGAGCAGTACTTC. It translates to CASSTYRDRGRGSYEQYF. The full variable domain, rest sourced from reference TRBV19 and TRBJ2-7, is DGGITQSPKYLFRKEGQNVTLSCEQNLNHDAMYWYRQDPGQGLRLIYYSQIVNDFQKGDIAEGYSVSREKKESFPLTVTSAQKNPTAFYLCASSTYRDRGRGSYEQYFGPGTRLTVT.

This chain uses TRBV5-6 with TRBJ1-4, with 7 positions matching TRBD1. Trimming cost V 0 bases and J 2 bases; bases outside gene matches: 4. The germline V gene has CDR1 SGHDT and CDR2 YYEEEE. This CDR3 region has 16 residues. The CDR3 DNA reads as TGTGCCAGCAGCTTGGGAGGGGGCTCTACTAATGAAAAACTGTTTTTT. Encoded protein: CASSLGGGSTNEKLFF.

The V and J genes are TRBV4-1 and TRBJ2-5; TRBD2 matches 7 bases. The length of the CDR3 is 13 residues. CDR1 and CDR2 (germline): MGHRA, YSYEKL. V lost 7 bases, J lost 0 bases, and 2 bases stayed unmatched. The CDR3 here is CASNGGDQETQYF. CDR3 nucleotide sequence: TGCGCCAGCAATGGGGGGGACCAAGAGACCCAGTACTTC.

CDR3 residues: CASGLRSGRETSLYRETQYF. The CDR3, as DNA: TGTGCTAGTGGTTTGAGGAGCGGGCGGGAGACTTCGCTCTATCGGGAGACCCAGTACTTC. The chain joins TRBV12-5 to TRBJ2-5, with 7 bases that match TRBD2. The V gene's germline CDR1 is LGHNT and CDR2 FRNRAP. V lost 2 bases to trimming and J lost 5 bases; unmatched junction nucleotides: 23. CDR3 length: 20 residues.

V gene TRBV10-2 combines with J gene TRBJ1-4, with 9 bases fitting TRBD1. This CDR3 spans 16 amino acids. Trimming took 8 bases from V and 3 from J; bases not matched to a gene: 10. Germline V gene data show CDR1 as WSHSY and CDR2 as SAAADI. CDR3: CASRDRVILANEKLFF. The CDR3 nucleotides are TGCGCCAGCCGGGACAGGGTCATTCTAGCTAATGAAAAACTGTTTTTT.

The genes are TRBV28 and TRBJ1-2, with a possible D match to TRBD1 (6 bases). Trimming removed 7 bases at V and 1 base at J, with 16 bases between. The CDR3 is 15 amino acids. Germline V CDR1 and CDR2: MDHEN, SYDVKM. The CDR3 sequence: CASNSTGRRNYGYTF. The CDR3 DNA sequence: TGTGCCAGCAATTCAACAGGGAGACGTAACTATGGCTACACCTTC.

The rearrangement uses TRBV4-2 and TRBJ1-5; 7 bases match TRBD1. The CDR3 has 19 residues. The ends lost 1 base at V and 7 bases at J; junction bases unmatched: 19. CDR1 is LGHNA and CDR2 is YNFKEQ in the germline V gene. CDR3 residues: CASSQGPPRTGEPKQPQHF. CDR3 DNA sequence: TGTGCCAGCAGCCAAGGACCCCCGCGTACAGGGGAGCCGAAACAGCCCCAGCATTTT.

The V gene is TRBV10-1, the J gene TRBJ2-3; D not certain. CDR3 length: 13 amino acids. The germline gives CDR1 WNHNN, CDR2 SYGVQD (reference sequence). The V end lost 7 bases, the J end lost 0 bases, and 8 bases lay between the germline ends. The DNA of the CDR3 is TGCGCCAGCAATGATCCTAGCACAGATACGCAGTATTTT. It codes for CASNDPSTDTQYF.

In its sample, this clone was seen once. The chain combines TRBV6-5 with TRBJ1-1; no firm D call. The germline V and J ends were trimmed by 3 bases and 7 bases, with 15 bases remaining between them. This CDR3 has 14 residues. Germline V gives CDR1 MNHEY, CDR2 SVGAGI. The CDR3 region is CASSYGETDLEAFF. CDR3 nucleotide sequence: TGTGCCAGCAGTTATGGGGAGACGGACCTTGAAGCTTTCTTT.

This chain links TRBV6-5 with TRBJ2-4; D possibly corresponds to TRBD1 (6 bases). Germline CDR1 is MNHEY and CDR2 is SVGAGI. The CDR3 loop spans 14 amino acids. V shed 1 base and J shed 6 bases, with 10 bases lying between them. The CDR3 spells CASSYYADRNIQYF. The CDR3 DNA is TGTGCCAGCAGTTACTACGCGGACAGAAACATTCAGTACTTC.

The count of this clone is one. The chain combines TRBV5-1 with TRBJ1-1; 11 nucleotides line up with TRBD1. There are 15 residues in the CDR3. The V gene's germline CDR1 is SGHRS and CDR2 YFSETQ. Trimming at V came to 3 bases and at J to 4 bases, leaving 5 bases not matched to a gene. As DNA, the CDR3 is TGCGCCAGCAGCTGGACAGGGGGCGGGGGCACTGAAGCTTTCTTT. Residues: CASSWTGGGGTEAFF.

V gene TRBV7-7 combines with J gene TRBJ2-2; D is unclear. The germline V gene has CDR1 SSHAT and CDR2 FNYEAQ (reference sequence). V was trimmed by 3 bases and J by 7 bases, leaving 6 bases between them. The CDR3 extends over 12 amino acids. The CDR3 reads CASSFPGGELFF. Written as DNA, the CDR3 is TGTGCCAGCAGCTTTCCCGGCGGGGAGCTGTTTTTT.

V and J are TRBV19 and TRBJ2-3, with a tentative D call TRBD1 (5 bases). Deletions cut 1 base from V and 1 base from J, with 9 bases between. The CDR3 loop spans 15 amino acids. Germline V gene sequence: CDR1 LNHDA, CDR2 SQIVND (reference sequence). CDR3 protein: CASSIGRAGTDTQYF. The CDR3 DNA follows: TGTGCCAGTAGTATAGGCAGGGCCGGCACAGATACGCAGTATTTT.

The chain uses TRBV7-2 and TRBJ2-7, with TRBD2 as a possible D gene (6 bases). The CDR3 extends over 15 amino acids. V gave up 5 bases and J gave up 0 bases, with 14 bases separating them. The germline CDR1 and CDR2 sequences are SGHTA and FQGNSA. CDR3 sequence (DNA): TGTGCCAGCAGCCTTCCCGGGGGTAGCTCCTACGAGCAGTACTTC. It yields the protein CASSLPGGSSYEQYF.

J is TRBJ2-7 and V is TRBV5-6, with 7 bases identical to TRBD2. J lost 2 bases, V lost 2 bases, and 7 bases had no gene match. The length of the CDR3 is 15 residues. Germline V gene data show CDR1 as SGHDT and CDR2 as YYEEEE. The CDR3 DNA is TGTGCCAGCAGCTTCCGGACTAGTAGGGCCTACGAGCAGTACTTC. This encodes CASSFRTSRAYEQYF.

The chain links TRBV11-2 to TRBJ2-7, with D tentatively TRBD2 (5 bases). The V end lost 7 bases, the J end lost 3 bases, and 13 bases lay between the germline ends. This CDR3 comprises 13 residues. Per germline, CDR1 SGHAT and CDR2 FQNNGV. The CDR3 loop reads CASKEVTFYEQYF. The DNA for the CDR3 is TGTGCCAGCAAGGAGGTAACTTTCTACGAGCAGTACTTC.

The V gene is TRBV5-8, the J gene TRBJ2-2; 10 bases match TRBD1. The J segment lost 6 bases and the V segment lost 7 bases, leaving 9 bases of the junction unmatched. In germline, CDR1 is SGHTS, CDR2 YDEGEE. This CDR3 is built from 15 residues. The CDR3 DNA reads TGTGCCAGCTTGCGGGACAGGGGAGCGTCCGGGGAGCTGTTTTTT. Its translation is CASLRDRGASGELFF.

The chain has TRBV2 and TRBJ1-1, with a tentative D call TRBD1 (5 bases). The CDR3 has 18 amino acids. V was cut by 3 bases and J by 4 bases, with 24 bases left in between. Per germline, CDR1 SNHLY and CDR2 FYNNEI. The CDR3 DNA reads TGTGCCAGCAGTGACCATGTACAGGTAACCGATTTTCTCACTGAAGCTTTCTTT. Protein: CASSDHVQVTDFLTEAFF.

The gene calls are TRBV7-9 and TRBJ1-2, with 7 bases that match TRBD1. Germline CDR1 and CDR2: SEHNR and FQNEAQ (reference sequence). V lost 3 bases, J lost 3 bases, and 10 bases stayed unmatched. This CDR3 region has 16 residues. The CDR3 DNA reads TGTGCCAGCAGCTTGGAGAGAACAGGGGCCGACTATGGCTACACCTTC. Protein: CASSLERTGADYGYTF.

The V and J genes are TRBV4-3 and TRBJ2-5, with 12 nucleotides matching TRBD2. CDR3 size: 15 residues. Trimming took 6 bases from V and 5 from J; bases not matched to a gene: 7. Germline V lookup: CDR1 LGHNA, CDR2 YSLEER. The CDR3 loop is CASRASGGAQETQYF. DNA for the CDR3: TGCGCCAGCAGAGCTAGCGGGGGGGCGCAGGAGACCCAGTACTTC.

CDR3 nucleotide sequence: TGTGCCAGCAGTTTCCGGACAGGAGTTATGAACACTGAAGCTTTCTTT. The encoded protein is CASSFRTGVMNTEAFF. The V and J genes are TRBV27 and TRBJ1-1; 7 bases fit TRBD1. V gave up 3 bases and J gave up 0 bases; unmatched junction bases: 7. The CDR3 totals 16 residues. Germline V gene lookup returns CDR1 MNHEY and CDR2 SMNVEV (reference sequence).

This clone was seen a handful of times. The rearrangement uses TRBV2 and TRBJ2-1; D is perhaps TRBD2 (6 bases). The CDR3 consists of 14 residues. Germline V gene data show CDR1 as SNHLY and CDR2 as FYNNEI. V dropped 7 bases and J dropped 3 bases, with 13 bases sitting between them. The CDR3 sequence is CASIGDSGYNEQFF. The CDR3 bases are TGTGCCAGCATTGGGGACTCGGGCTACAATGAGCAGTTCTTC.

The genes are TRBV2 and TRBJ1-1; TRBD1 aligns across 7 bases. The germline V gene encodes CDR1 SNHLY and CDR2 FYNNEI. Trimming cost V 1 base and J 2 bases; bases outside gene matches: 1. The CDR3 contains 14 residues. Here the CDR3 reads CASSEDRGNTEAFF. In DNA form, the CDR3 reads TGTGCCAGCAGTGAAGACAGGGGAAACACTGAAGCTTTCTTT.

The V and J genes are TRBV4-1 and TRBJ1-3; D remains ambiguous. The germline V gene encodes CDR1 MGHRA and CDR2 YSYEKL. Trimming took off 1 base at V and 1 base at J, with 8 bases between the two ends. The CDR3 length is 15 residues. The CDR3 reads CASSQGGESGNTIYF. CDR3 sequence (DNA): TGCGCCAGCAGCCAAGGGGGAGAGTCTGGAAACACCATATATTTT.

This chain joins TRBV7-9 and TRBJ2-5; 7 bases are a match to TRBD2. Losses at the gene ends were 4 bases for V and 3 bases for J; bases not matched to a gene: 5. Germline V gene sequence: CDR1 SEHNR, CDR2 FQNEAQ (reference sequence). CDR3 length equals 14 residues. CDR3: CASSWGGGEETQYF. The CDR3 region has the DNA TGTGCCAGCAGCTGGGGCGGGGGAGAAGAGACCCAGTACTTC.